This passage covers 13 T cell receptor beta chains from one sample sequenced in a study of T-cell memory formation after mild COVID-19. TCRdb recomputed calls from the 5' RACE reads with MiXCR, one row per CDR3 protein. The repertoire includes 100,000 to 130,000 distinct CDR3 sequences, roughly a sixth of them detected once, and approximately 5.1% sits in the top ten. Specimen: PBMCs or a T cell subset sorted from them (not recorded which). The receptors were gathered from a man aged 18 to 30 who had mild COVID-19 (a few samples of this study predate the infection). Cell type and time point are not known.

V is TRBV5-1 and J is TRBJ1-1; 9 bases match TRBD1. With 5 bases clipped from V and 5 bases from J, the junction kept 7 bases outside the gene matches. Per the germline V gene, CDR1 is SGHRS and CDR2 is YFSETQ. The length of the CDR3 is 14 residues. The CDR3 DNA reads TGCGCCAGCAGGACCGGACAGGGGAAGACTGAAGCTTTCTTT. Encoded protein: CASRTGQGKTEAFF.

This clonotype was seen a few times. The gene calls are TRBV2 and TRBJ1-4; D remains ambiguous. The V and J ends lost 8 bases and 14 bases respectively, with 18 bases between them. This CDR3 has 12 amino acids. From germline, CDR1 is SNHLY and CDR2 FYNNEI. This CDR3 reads CASGGTSGLLFF. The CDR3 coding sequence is TGTGCCAGCGGCGGTACGTCGGGGTTGCTGTTTTTT.

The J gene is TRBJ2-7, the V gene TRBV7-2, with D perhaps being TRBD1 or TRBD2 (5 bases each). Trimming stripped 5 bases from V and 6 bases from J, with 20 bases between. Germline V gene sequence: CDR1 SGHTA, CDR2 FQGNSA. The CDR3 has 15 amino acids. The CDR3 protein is CASSHDQGWAGEQYF. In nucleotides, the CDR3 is TGTGCCAGCAGCCATGACCAGGGATGGGCGGGCGAGCAGTACTTC.

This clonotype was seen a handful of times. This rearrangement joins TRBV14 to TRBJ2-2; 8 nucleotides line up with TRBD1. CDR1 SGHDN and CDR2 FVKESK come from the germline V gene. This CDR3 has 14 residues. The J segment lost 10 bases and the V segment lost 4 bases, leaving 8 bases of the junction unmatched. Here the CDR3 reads CASSLRTGFVELFF. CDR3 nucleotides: TGTGCCAGCAGCCTCCGGACAGGGTTCGTGGAGCTGTTTTTT.

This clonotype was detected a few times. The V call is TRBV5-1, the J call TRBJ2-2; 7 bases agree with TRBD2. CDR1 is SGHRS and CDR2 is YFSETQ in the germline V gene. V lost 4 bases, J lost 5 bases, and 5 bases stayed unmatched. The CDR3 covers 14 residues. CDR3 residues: CASSKRGGTGELFF. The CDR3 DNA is TGCGCCAGCAGCAAGCGGGGAGGGACCGGGGAGCTGTTTTTT.

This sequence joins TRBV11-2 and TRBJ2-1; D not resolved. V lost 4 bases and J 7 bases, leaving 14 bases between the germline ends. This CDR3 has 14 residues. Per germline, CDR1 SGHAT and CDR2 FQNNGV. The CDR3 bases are TGTGCCAGCAGCTCCTCCTCGGTACTTAATGAGCAGTTCTTC. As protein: CASSSSSVLNEQFF.

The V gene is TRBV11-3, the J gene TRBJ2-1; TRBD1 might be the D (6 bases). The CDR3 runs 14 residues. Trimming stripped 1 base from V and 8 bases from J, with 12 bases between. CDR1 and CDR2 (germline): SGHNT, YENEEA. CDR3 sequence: CASSLGGAGDEQFF. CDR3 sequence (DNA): TGTGCCAGCAGCTTAGGGGGCGCAGGGGATGAGCAGTTCTTC.

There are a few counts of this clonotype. CDR3 sequence reads: CASSFGDYTSTDTQYF. CDR3 DNA sequence: TGTGCCAGCAGTTTTGGTGACTACACTAGCACAGATACGCAGTATTTT. The V gene is TRBV27, the J gene TRBJ2-3; weak D call: TRBD2 (5 bases). From germline, CDR1 is MNHEY and CDR2 SMNVEV (reference sequence). V lost 3 bases and J 0 bases, leaving 13 bases between the germline ends. This CDR3 is 16 amino acids long.

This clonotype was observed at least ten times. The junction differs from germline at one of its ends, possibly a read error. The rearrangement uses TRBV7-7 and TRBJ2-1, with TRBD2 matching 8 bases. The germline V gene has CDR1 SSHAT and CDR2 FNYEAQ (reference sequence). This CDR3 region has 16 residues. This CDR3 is CASSLGTGGGPNEQFF. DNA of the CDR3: TGTGCTAGCAGCTTAGGGACCGGGGGGGGCCCCAATGAGCAGTTCTTC.

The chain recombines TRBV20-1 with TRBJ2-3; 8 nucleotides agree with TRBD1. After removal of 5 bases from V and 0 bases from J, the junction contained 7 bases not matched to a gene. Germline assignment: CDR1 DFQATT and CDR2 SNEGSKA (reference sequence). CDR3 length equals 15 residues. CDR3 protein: CSAHSGQGSTDTQYF. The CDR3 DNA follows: TGCAGTGCTCACTCCGGACAGGGTAGCACAGATACGCAGTATTTT.

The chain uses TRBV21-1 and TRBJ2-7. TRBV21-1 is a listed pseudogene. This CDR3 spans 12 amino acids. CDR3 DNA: TGTGCCAGCAGCACTGGAACCTACGAGCAGTACGTC. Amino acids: CASSTGTYEQYV.

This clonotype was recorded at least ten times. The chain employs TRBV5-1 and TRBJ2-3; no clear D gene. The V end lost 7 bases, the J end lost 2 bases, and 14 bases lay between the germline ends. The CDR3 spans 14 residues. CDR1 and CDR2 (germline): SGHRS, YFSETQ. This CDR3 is CASGDRALTDTQYF. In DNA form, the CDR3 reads TGCGCCAGCGGGGATCGGGCCCTCACAGATACGCAGTATTTT.

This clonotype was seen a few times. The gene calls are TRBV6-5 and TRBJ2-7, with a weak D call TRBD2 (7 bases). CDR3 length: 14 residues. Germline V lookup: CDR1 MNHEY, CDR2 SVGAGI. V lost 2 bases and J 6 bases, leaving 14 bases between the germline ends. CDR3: CASSYEGGLSEQYF. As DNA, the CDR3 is TGTGCCAGCAGTTACGAGGGGGGGCTCTCCGAGCAGTACTTC.